Listed below are T cell receptor beta chains from one sample, sequenced in a study of blood T cell repertoires in COVID-19. Measured with immunoSEQ multiplex PCR; TCRdb has only the in-frame clones, and not every one. Here the sample spans about 200,000 clones, roughly nine tenths being singletons. Source material: peripheral blood. The receptors were sampled from a man aged 40-55 years with acute or convalescent COVID-19. Each CDR3 is given with its conserved first and last residue. Each record gives: clone size, D gene, CDR3 length, J gene, V gene, CDR3 DNA, CDR3 protein. D genes are given only for firm matches. For some rows the clone size is stated as once, few or many, or as a class when expanded; others skip it.

>-|-|13|TRBJ2-7|TRBV19
TGTGCCAGTAGGCCACAGGGCGAGGGCGAGCAGTACTTC
CASRPQGEGEQYF
>-|TRBD1|16|TRBJ2-1|TRBV5-1
TGCGCCAGCAGCTTGGCAGGGGACAGCTCCTACAATGAGCAGTTCTTC
CASSLAGDSSYNEQFF
>-|-|12|TRBJ2-7|TRBV7-2
TGTGCCAGCAGCTTATTCAGATACGAGCAGTACTTC
CASSLFRYEQYF
>-|-|16|TRBJ1-4|TRBV6-1
TGTGCCAGCAGTGGGGGACTGGGTCTCCCAGGCGAAAAACTGTTTTTT
CASSGGLGLPGEKLFF
>-|-|16|TRBJ2-1|TRBV14
TGTGCCAGCAGCCTTCTAACAGGCAGGGGAGTGGATGAGCAGTTCTTC
CASSLLTGRGVDEQFF
>-|-|16|TRBJ2-7|TRBV6-5
TGTGCCAGCAGTTACTCGAGCGCAGGGCAGTACTACGAGCAGTACTTC
CASSYSSAGQYYEQYF
>-|TRBD1|14|TRBJ2-7|TRBV27
TGTGCCAGCAGTCGGACAGGCCGGGGTCACGAGCAGTACTTC
CASSRTGRGHEQYF
>-|-|13|TRBJ2-7|TRBV7-2
TGTGCCAGCAGCCCTAGCAGTGCCTACGAGCAGTACTTC
CASSPSSAYEQYF
>-|-|17|TRBJ1-1|TRBV19
TGTGCCAGTAGTATTAGCCCAGGGGCCTTACTAAACACTGAAGCTTTCTTT
CASSISPGALLNTEAFF
>-|TRBD1|16|TRBJ1-2|TRBV10-3
TGTGCCATCAGTGACCCAAGACAGGGCTCTAACTATGGCTACACCTTC
CAISDPRQGSNYGYTF
>-|TRBD1|15|TRBJ2-1|TRBV24-1
TGTGCCACCAGTGATTTACCGGACAGGGGCACTGAGCAGTTCTTC
CATSDLPDRGTEQFF
>-|TRBD2|19|TRBJ2-1|TRBV11-2
TGTGCCAGCAGCTTAGGACTAGCGGGGCCTTGGGGGGGAAGAAATGAGCAGTTCTTC
CASSLGLAGPWGGRNEQFF
>-|-|15|TRBJ2-5|TRBV5-1
TGCGCCAGCAGCTTGGTACCAGGGGAGGGGGAGACCCAGTACTTC
CASSLVPGEGETQYF
>-|-|14|TRBJ2-1|TRBV11-2
TGTGCCAGCAGCTTAGACAGGGTCTACAATGAGCAGTTCTTC
CASSLDRVYNEQFF
>once|TRBD1|14|TRBJ1-1|TRBV10-3
TGTGCCATCACCGGGACAGGGGAAAGGACTGAAGCTTTCTTT
CAITGTGERTEAFF
>once|TRBD2|15|TRBJ2-7|TRBV15
TGTGCCACCAGCTTTCCGACTAGCGGGGGACACGAGCAGTACTTC
CATSFPTSGGHEQYF
>few|-|17|TRBJ2-7|TRBV7-9
TGTGCCAGCAGCCCTACCCCCCCTCTGTCTCAATCCTACGAGCAGTACTTC
CASSPTPPLSQSYEQYF
>-|-|13|TRBJ2-5|TRBV18
TGTGCCAGCTCACCGGGCATTTCGGAGACCCAGTACTTC
CASSPGISETQYF
>-|-|14|TRBJ1-2|TRBV5-6
TGTGCCAGCAGCTTGGCGCAGGTTAGATATGGCTACACCTTC
CASSLAQVRYGYTF
>-|TRBD1|15|TRBJ2-3|TRBV19
TGTGCCAGTAGTAGACAGGGGGCGGGAGCAGATACGCAGTATTTT
CASSRQGAGADTQYF
>-|-|15|TRBJ2-1|TRBV27
TGTGCCAGCAGTTTTTCGGCGGGACCGTACAATGAGCAGTTCTTC
CASSFSAGPYNEQFF
>-|TRBD2|16|TRBJ2-1|TRBV11-2
TGTGCCAGCAGCTTAGAACTAGCGGGGGGCGGGAATGAGCAGTTCTTC
CASSLELAGGGNEQFF
>-|-|16|TRBJ2-1|TRBV3-1/TRBV3-2
TGTGCCAGCAGCCAAGCTGGACTCGCGCGGTTGGGTGAGCAGTTCTTC
CASSQAGLARLGEQFF
>-|TRBD2|16|TRBJ2-1|TRBV2
TGTGCCAGCGCCGGGACTAGCGGGGGGGCGGACAATGAGCAGTTCTTC
CASAGTSGGADNEQFF
>-|-|11|TRBJ2-3|TRBV24-1
TGTGCCACCAGTGATTTGGAGACAAGGTATTTT
CATSDLETRYF
>-|-|15|TRBJ1-5|TRBV27
TGTGCCAGCAGACTAGAGGGTTATAGCAATCAGCCCCAGCATTTT
CASRLEGYSNQPQHF
>-|TRBD2|16|TRBJ2-1|TRBV2
TGTGCCAGCATCAGAACCGCTAGCGGGGGCCACAATGAGCAGTTCTTC
CASIRTASGGHNEQFF
>-|TRBD1|15|TRBJ2-7|TRBV5-1
TGCGCCAGCCGCTTACGGGGGGACAGGGACCACGAGCAGTACTTC
CASRLRGDRDHEQYF
>-|TRBD1|15|TRBJ2-6|TRBV10-3
TGTGCCATCAACCCACAGGGGCCTGGGGCCAACGTCCTGACTTTC
CAINPQGPGANVLTF
>-|TRBD1|18|TRBJ2-1|TRBV11-1
TGTGCCAGCAGCTTAGCGAGATATAGGACAGGGGGCTACAATGAGCAGTTCTTC
CASSLARYRTGGYNEQFF
>once|-|13|TRBJ2-1|TRBV27
TGTGCCAGCGGCCTGGGCCGCTACAATGAGCAGTTCTTC
CASGLGRYNEQFF
>-|-|14|TRBJ2-5|TRBV14
TGTGCCAGCAGCCAAGCGGGACTTTGGGAGACCCAGTACTTC
CASSQAGLWETQYF
>-|TRBD1|18|TRBJ1-1|TRBV7-9
TGTGCCAGCAGCTCTTCCCTCTGGGGGACGAGGGGGCCAACTGAAGCTTTCTTT
CASSSSLWGTRGPTEAFF
>-|-|13|TRBJ1-1|TRBV7-9
TGTGCCAGCAGCTTGACAGGACCCACTGAAGCTTTCTTT
CASSLTGPTEAFF
>-|-|16|TRBJ2-1|TRBV7-9
TGTGCCAGCAGCTTGGGGGACTCTAGCTCCTACAATGAGCAGTTCTTC
CASSLGDSSSYNEQFF
>-|-|14|TRBJ1-5|TRBV18
TGTGCCAGCTCACCAGGCAGGAGCAATCAGCCCCAGCATTTT
CASSPGRSNQPQHF
>once|-|16|TRBJ1-4|TRBV19
TGTGCCAGTAGCAGACAGTTATTGGCAACTAATGAAAAACTGTTTTTT
CASSRQLLATNEKLFF
>-|TRBD1|16|TRBJ1-5|TRBV14
TGTGCCAGCAGCCAACACCGGGACAGGGCCGGTCAGCCCCAGCATTTT
CASSQHRDRAGQPQHF
>-|-|15|TRBJ1-2|TRBV5-4
TGTGCCAGCAGCTCCCGGGATGGAGTTACCGGGGGCTACACCTTC
CASSSRDGVTGGYTF
>-|TRBD1|15|TRBJ2-5|TRBV7-2
TGTGCCAGCAGCTTTTTCGGGACAGACCAAGAGACCCAGTACTTC
CASSFFGTDQETQYF
>-|TRBD2|16|TRBJ2-3|TRBV5-4
TGTGCCAGCAGCCGCAGGGTAACTAGCGGGAGTGATACGCAGTATTTT
CASSRRVTSGSDTQYF
>-|TRBD2|17|TRBJ2-7|TRBV10-1
TGCGCCAGCAGTCCGAGGACTAGCGGGCTCCTCTCCTACGAGCAGTACTTC
CASSPRTSGLLSYEQYF
>-|-|15|TRBJ2-1|TRBV28
TGTGCCAGCAGTTTTTTGTGGGAGTTGAGGAATGAGCAGTTCTTC
CASSFLWELRNEQFF
>once|-|14|TRBJ1-2|TRBV11-2
TGTGCCAGCAGCTTACATCAAGGGGTCTATGGCTACACCTTC
CASSLHQGVYGYTF
>-|TRBD2|16|TRBJ2-4|TRBV4-2
TGTGCCAGCAGCCAAGATCCAGCGGGGGGGGAAAACATTCAGTACTTC
CASSQDPAGGENIQYF
>once|TRBD1|15|TRBJ1-2|TRBV18
TGTGCCAGCTCACCATCCTCCGGGACAGGGCTTGGCTACACCTTC
CASSPSSGTGLGYTF
>-|TRBD1|16|TRBJ1-4|TRBV14
TGTGCCAGCAGCCAAGGACAGGGGGCGATTAATGAAAAACTGTTTTTT
CASSQGQGAINEKLFF
>-|-|13|TRBJ1-2|TRBV18
TGTGCCAGCTCACCACCCTTAGGGGATGGCTACACCTTC
CASSPPLGDGYTF
>-|-|14|TRBJ2-3|TRBV7-6
TGTGCCAGCACCCAAGGAGGGGCTGGAGATACGCAGTATTTT
CASTQGGAGDTQYF
>-|-|12|TRBJ1-2|TRBV13
TGTGCCAGCAGCTCAACAGGTTATGGCTACACCTTC
CASSSTGYGYTF
>-|TRBD1|13|TRBJ2-7|TRBV5-4
TGTGCCAGCAGCTCAGGACAGGAACACGAGCAGTACTTC
CASSSGQEHEQYF
>few|-|15|TRBJ2-6|TRBV5-1
TGCGCCAGCAGCACCGCCACTAGAGGGGCCAACGTCCTGACTTTC
CASSTATRGANVLTF
>-|TRBD1|15|TRBJ1-2|TRBV15
TGTGCCACCAGCACCGGACAGGGGGGAGACTATGGCTACACCTTC
CATSTGQGGDYGYTF
>-|TRBD2|18|TRBJ2-1|TRBV28
TGTGCCAGCAGTTTGGAACTAGCGGGAGGAATCGCCTACAATGAGCAGTTCTTC
CASSLELAGGIAYNEQFF
>-|TRBD2|16|TRBJ2-5|TRBV30
TGTGCCTGGAGGGTCCAGCGGGGGGGCGGCGAAGAGACCCAGTACTTC
CAWRVQRGGGEETQYF
>-|-|15|TRBJ2-3|TRBV6-5
TGTGCCAGCAGTCCCGCACGGGGTAGCACAGATACGCAGTATTTT
CASSPARGSTDTQYF
>-|-|13|TRBJ2-7|TRBV12-3/TRBV12-4
TGTGCCAGCAGTTGGGGGGATTCCTACGAGCAGTACTTC
CASSWGDSYEQYF